This TCR beta chain emerged from a study of blood T cell repertoires in COVID-19 (dated by TCRdb to 2018 to 2020). Looking at the study overall: The collaborator samples originated in the United States, Italy and Spain and spanned the acute and convalescent phases of COVID-19. The prospective study material was composed of cDNA or gDNA derived from T cells, B-cell-depleted T cells, or PBMCs. The dataset comprised deeply sampled blood TCRbeta repertoires from subjects exposed to, actively infected with, or recovered from COVID-19. The repertoires were made available in a free public database intended to serve as a resource for research on the immune response to SARS-CoV-2. Samples came from the ongoing ImmuneRACE study (first 160 participants) plus 1,254 subjects from 6 global collaborators. The sample metadata nearly always contained a de-identified subject ID, COVID-19 status, age in years and sex. Where available, HLA class I and class II types were taken from metadata supplied by the sample provider and were not determined by assay-based typing.

On this clone: Its antigen is still unknown. The input lacks base qualities; no much larger clone sits a single base away.

At one collaborating source in Seattle, patients were enrolled during active infection and were followed longitudinally through the course of disease. The collaborating institutions used their own protocols to collect whole blood in K2EDTA tubes. For TCRbeta analysis, collaborators shipped samples as frozen whole blood, isolated PBMCs, or DNA extracted from either of those sample types. The CDR3 sequence holds 15 residues, the cysteine and phenylalanine included. CDR3 DNA is the only sequence kept; it has 45 bases, read in frame from the first base. V is cut back by 3 bases and J by 6 bases, with 5 bases in the junction unmatched. The germline V gene sets CDR1 to ENHRY and CDR2 to SYGVKD. TCRbeta CDR3 regions were amplified from genomic DNA by means of the immunoSEQ Assay, a bias-controlled multiplex PCR. The authors' analysis ran thus. Nucleated cell counts per sample were estimated from amplification of reference gene primers within the assay. Sequence reads were collapsed and filtered to measure the absolute abundance of every unique TCRbeta CDR3 rearrangement. For each sample, productive Simpson clonality was calculated by taking the square root of Simpson's diversity index across productive rearrangements. Imported from immuneACCESS, the table was reduced by TCRdb to in-frame sequences with V and J called. These copies leave out some clones; in studies compared against another copy, an unresolved V gene accounts for under half, and the cause of the remainder is not known. V and J calls plus clone size are reproduced from that table; the DNA served to infer D and trimming. This sample has about 160,000 clones in its table, and approximately 90% of those were observed once. Clones ranked in the top ten supply 10% of the sample.

Study-wide findings and limitations: The quantity of clinical and demographic metadata differed by source and by participant and was supplied without curation.

This clonotype was sampled from a woman in her 70s with COVID-19, enrolled during active disease. The V gene is TRBV10-3 and the J gene is TRBJ2-1; TRBD2 matches 10 bases in the middle. Sequencing input: peripheral blood. The CDR3 in this case is CAISESAGGPNEQFF. The bases are TGTGCCATCAGTGAATCAGCGGGGGGGCCCAATGAGCAGTTCTTC.